Following are 21 T cell receptor beta chains from one sample sequenced in a study of chemoradiotherapy in HPV16-positive cancers. TCRdb's table, derived via immunoSEQ multiplex PCR, lists solely in-frame clones and lacks some. The sample shows more than 2,500 clones, around 80% of them seen only once. Source: tumor tissue, taken from a patient who underwent chemoradiotherapy. These receptors came from a human donor with HPV-associated anogenital cancer.

The sample holds one count of this clone. This chain uses TRBV25-1 with TRBJ1-1; D is ambiguous. CDR3 length: 16 amino acids. The V and J ends lost 8 bases and 1 base respectively, with 20 bases between them. CDR1 and CDR2 from the germline V gene are MGHDK and SYGVNS. CDR3 coding DNA: TGTGCCAGCCAGACCCTTGAGAGCCGCGGGAACACTGAAGCTTTCTTT. This encodes CASQTLESRGNTEAFF.

The chain uses TRBV20-1 and TRBJ1-1; D possibly corresponds to TRBD1 (5 bases). Germline V gives CDR1 DFQATT, CDR2 SNEGSKA (reference sequence). The CDR3 spans 11 residues. Trimming cost V 6 bases and J 11 bases, with 16 bases left between them. The CDR3 region has the DNA TGCAGTGCCAGCGGCCTCCGGGGGGCTTTCTTT. This translates into CSASGLRGAFF.

V is TRBV27 and J is TRBJ1-2; tentatively, D is TRBD1 (5 bases). Between the trimmed V and J ends, which lost 8 bases and 3 bases, there was a span of 28 bases. Per the germline V gene, CDR1 is MNHEY and CDR2 is SMNVEV (reference sequence). The CDR3 runs to 18 residues. The CDR3 here is CASVTRDGTARLDYGYTF. The CDR3 nucleotides are TGTGCCAGCGTCACTCGGGACGGTACAGCCCGATTGGACTATGGCTACACCTTC.

As for this clone: The junction shows a germline mismatch at one end, possibly a read error. The chain joins TRBV25-1 to TRBJ2-7; 8 bases match TRBD2. From germline, CDR1 is MGHDK and CDR2 SYGVNS. The CDR3 sequence is 15 residues long. The chain's CDR3 is CASSEWPGTSPRGGF. CDR3 nucleotide sequence: TGTGCCAGCAGTGAATGGCCCGGGACTAGTCCGAGGGGCGGCTTC.

The chain recombines TRBV19 with TRBJ1-1, with a weak D call TRBD1 (5 bases). V gave up 3 bases and J gave up 4 bases, with 15 bases separating them. The CDR3 sequence is 15 residues long. Germline V CDR1 and CDR2: LNHDA, SQIVND (reference sequence). The CDR3 here is CASSMEGGEVTEAFF. In nucleotides, the CDR3 is TGTGCCAGTAGTATGGAGGGAGGGGAGGTCACTGAAGCTTTCTTT.

V gene TRBV2 combines with J gene TRBJ2-7, with D tentatively TRBD1 or TRBD2 (5 bases each). V lost 6 bases to trimming and J lost 3 bases, with 9 bases between them. CDR1 and CDR2 from the germline V gene are SNHLY and FYNNEI. This CDR3 has 12 residues. The DNA for the CDR3 is TGTGCCAGCAGGGGGGATAACTACGAGCAGTACTTC. Translating gives CASRGDNYEQYF.

The rearrangement uses TRBV10-3 and TRBJ1-3; 10 nucleotides match TRBD1. The J segment lost 6 bases and the V segment lost 4 bases, leaving 9 bases of the junction unmatched. The CDR3 loop spans 16 amino acids. Germline CDR1 reads ENHRY; CDR2 reads SYGVKD. CDR3 coding DNA: TGTGCCATCAGTGCAATCGGGACAGGGGAACTAAACACCATATATTTT. Translating it yields CAISAIGTGELNTIYF.

In its sample, this clone was seen once. V is TRBV7-2 and J is TRBJ2-7, with D perhaps matching TRBD2 (6 bases). Germline-derived CDR1 and CDR2 are SGHTA and FQGNSA. The length of the CDR3 is 13 residues. The germline V and J ends were trimmed by 10 bases and 7 bases, with 20 bases remaining between them. The CDR3 coding sequence is TGTGCCACTATACGGAGGGCCCAGGGAGAGCAGTACTTC. This gives the protein CATIRRAQGEQYF.

The gene calls are TRBV19 and TRBJ1-5; 7 positions agree with TRBD1. Germline V gives CDR1 LNHDA, CDR2 SQIVND (reference sequence). After removal of 7 bases from V and 1 base from J, the junction contained 10 bases not matched to a gene. The CDR3 covers 16 residues. The CDR3 bases are TGTGCCAGTACCCGACTGACAGGGACCAGCAATCAGCCCCAGCATTTT. Translation: CASTRLTGTSNQPQHF.

This clone came up a few times. V gene TRBV2 combines with J gene TRBJ1-2; D gene ambiguous. V lost 6 bases and J 4 bases, leaving 21 bases between the germline ends. Germline CDR1 SNHLY, CDR2 FYNNEI. The CDR3 loop spans 16 amino acids. The CDR3 nucleotides are TGTGCCAGCAGGGACTCTTTGGCCCTGGGTGGCTATGGCTACACCTTC. Translating gives CASRDSLALGGYGYTF.

The chain recombines TRBV5-6 with TRBJ2-5, with 10 bases that match TRBD2. Trimming cost V 4 bases and J 5 bases; bases outside gene matches: 2. Germline CDR1 and CDR2: SGHDT and YYEEEE. The length of the CDR3 is 13 residues. DNA for the CDR3: TGTGCCAGCAGCCTGACTAGCGGGGAGACCCAGTACTTC. Translating gives CASSLTSGETQYF.

The chain links TRBV30 to TRBJ2-7; TRBD1 agrees at 10 bases. The CDR3 consists of 12 residues. V was clipped by 4 bases and J by 7 bases; unmatched bases: 4. Germline loops: CDR1 GTSNPN, CDR2 SVGIG (reference sequence). The CDR3 bases are TGTGCCTGGAAGGACAGGGGGGCAGAGCAGTACTTC. This codes for CAWKDRGAEQYF.

J is TRBJ2-3 and V is TRBV19, with 7 bases identical to TRBD2. J gave up 4 bases and V 5 bases, and 6 bases lay outside the gene matches. Germline V CDR1 and CDR2: LNHDA, SQIVND (reference sequence). The CDR3 extends over 14 amino acids. The CDR3 reads CASSVHREADTQYF. CDR3 nucleotide sequence: TGTGCCAGTAGTGTCCACCGGGAGGCAGATACGCAGTATTTT.

This clone showed up just a few times. This CDR3 reads CASSSRINTEAFF. CDR3 bases: TGTGCCAGCAGCTCTAGGATAAACACTGAAGCTTTCTTT. The V gene is TRBV7-2, the J gene TRBJ1-1; D is uncertain. Per the germline V gene, CDR1 is SGHTA and CDR2 is FQGNSA. V was trimmed by 4 bases and J by 2 bases, leaving 8 bases between them. The CDR3 length is 13 residues.

The chain carries TRBV10-3 and TRBJ2-1; D not resolved. Trimming left V 6 bases short and J 12 bases short, with 12 bases between. The length of the CDR3 is 11 residues. The germline CDR1 and CDR2 sequences are ENHRY and SYGVKD. The CDR3 sequence is CAISGNDGQFF. The CDR3 DNA reads as TGTGCCATCAGCGGCAATGACGGGCAGTTCTTC.

This clone is labeled as large (0.1 to 1%). The chain uses TRBV30 and TRBJ1-4; 8 bases are a match to TRBD1. Germline trimming cut 5 bases from V and 4 bases from J; bases unmatched to any gene: 6. Germline CDR1 GTSNPN, CDR2 SVGIG (reference sequence). CDR3 length equals 14 residues. The CDR3 DNA reads as TGTGCCTGGGAGACCACAGGGGGTAATGAAAAACTGTTTTTT. It codes for CAWETTGGNEKLFF.

The V call is TRBV14, the J call TRBJ2-7, with 7 bases fitting TRBD2. The junction had 11 bases not matched to a gene; V was cut back by 4 bases and J by 2 bases. CDR1 is SGHDN, CDR2 FVKESK, per germline. The CDR3 has 16 residues. CDR3 nucleotides: TGTGCCAGCAGCCCCCTGGCTAGCGGATCACCCTACGAGCAGTACTTC. Amino acid sequence: CASSPLASGSPYEQYF.

CDR3 sequence reads: CASSYWGGRETQYF. The CDR3 bases are TGTGCCAGCAGTTACTGGGGGGGCCGAGAGACCCAGTACTTC. V usage is TRBV6-6 and J usage is TRBJ2-5; possibly TRBD2 for D (7 bases). The CDR3 covers 14 residues. V was trimmed by 1 base and J by 4 bases, leaving 10 bases between them. In germline, CDR1 is MNHNY, CDR2 SVGAGI (reference sequence).

The genes are TRBV5-1 and TRBJ1-1, with D uncertain. V lost 1 base to trimming and J lost 4 bases, with 11 bases between them. Germline V gives CDR1 SGHRS, CDR2 YFSETQ. The CDR3 spans 14 residues. The CDR3 coding sequence is TGCGCCAGCAGCTTGATGGGTTTTGGCACTGAAGCTTTCTTT. Protein product: CASSLMGFGTEAFF.

The rearrangement joins TRBV13 to TRBJ2-1; D tentatively reads TRBD1 or TRBD2 (5 bases each). The CDR3 sequence is 15 residues long. Trimming took off 4 bases at V and 0 bases at J, with 10 bases between the two ends. The germline gives CDR1 PRHDT, CDR2 FYEKMQ (reference sequence). For the CDR3, the DNA is TGTGCCAGCAGCTGGGGGTTGAGCTCCTACAATGAGCAGTTCTTC. The encoded protein is CASSWGLSSYNEQFF.

This chain connects TRBV5-1 to TRBJ2-5; 8 nucleotides line up with TRBD2. The germline V gene has CDR1 SGHRS and CDR2 YFSETQ. The CDR3 is 14 residues long. The V and J ends lost 0 bases and 3 bases, in that order; junction bases with no gene match: 1. CDR3 nucleotide sequence: TGCGCCAGCAGCTTGGCGGGAGGGGAAGAGACCCAGTACTTC. It is translated as CASSLAGGEETQYF.